Reported below is one T cell receptor beta chain. This specimen belongs to a study of blood T cell repertoires in COVID-19. Overall study context: The samples span acute and convalescent COVID-19 from the United States, Italy and Spain.

Assay: immunoSEQ multiplex PCR; the TCRdb copy retains only in-frame clones and omits some. The sample consists of more than 150,000 clones, 65% to 85% of them appearing once. Trimming cost V 2 bases and J 3 bases, with 4 bases left between them. The germline gives CDR1 KGHSH, CDR2 LQKENI. CDR3 size: 12 residues. Material for sequencing was peripheral blood. The receptor was isolated from an elderly woman with acute or convalescent COVID-19. V usage is TRBV18 and J usage is TRBJ2-5, with unresolved D. Written as DNA, the CDR3 is TGTGCCAGCTCACCATCTGAAGAGACCCAGTACTTC. This sequence encodes CASSPSEETQYF.